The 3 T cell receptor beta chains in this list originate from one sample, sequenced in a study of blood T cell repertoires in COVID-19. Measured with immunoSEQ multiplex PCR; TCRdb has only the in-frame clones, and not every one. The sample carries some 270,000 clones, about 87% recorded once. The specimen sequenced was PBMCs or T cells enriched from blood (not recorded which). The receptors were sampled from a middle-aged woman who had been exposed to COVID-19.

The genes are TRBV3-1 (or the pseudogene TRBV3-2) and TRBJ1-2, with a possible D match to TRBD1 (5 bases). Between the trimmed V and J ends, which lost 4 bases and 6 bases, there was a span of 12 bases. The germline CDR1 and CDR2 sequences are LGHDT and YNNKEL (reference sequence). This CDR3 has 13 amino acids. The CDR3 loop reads CASSPGGEDGYTF. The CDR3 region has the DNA TGTGCCAGCAGCCCGGGAGGGGAGGATGGCTACACCTTC.

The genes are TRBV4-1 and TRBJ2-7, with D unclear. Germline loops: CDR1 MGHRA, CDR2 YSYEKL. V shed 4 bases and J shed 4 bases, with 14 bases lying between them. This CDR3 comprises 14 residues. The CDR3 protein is CASSLVGDGYEQYF. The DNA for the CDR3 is TGCGCCAGCAGCCTAGTCGGCGACGGGTACGAGCAGTACTTC.

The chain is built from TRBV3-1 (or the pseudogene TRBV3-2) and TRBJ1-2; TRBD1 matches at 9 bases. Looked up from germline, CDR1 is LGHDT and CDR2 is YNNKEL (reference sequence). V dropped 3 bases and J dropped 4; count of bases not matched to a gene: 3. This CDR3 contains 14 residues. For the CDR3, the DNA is TGTGCCAGCAGCCAGAGGGACAGGGCCTATGGCTACACCTTC. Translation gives CASSQRDRAYGYTF.